This is a list of T cell receptor beta chains from one sample in a study of cytomegalovirus exposure and HLA in healthy donors. Data came from immunoSEQ multiplex PCR; TCRdb stores just in-frame clones and leaves some out. The profile shows roughly 200,000 clones, 80% to 90% of them singletons. The sequenced sample was PBMCs. These receptors originate from a woman in her twenties or thirties in good health and CMV-seronegative. The conserved cysteine and the conserved F or W are not part of the CDR3 here. The order of the fields is V gene, D gene, CDR3 protein. A D gene is named only where the DNA matches it firmly.

TRBV6-5	.	ASQERTSGEQF
TRBV29-1	.	SVWQVEAF
TRBV11-2	.	ASSSQGTSGNTIY
TRBV7-4	TRBD1	ASSLGDRGNRNQPQH
TRBV27	TRBD2	ASSPGLAGINIQY
TRBV28	TRBD1	ASRTTGGSVVAF
TRBV5-1	.	ASSLDSTNEKLF
TRBV9	.	ASSVVGGTGNTIY
TRBV25-1	TRBD1	ASRRTGGETQY
TRBV11-2	TRBD1	ASSFITGGAGNTIY
TRBV10-3	.	ATNGDTDTQY
TRBV6-1	.	ASSDSVATNEKLF
TRBV2	TRBD2	ASSERGLAGGETQY
TRBV28	.	GPGIQPQH
TRBV30	TRBD1	AWSLDRGQETQY
TRBV19	TRBD2	ASQAGGHVETQY
TRBV27	TRBD2	ASSLGGGYNEQF
TRBV2	.	ANTVDGGGTDTQY
TRBV9	TRBD2	ASSVGGGGSYNEQF
TRBV7-2	TRBD1	ASSLMGTAYNEQF
TRBV5-8	TRBD1	ASSVSGQLTDTQY
TRBV6-5	.	ASSYGRGRSYEQY
TRBV5-6	.	ASTVGGFANQPQH
TRBV2	.	AGREGYSGNTIY
TRBV29-1	.	SVGFSSANYGYT
TRBV7-3	TRBD1	ASSRDRVSNQPQH
TRBV2	.	ASDRGALSLPEAF
TRBV5-4	TRBD2	ASSPSGPGGQETQY
TRBV6-1	TRBD1	ASSEATDRAAVLT
TRBV28	TRBD1	ASSFPGGSGNTIY
TRBV6-1	TRBD1	ASSEDGGQGLFYEQY
TRBV6-1	.	ASFSQGFQETQY
TRBV4-1	.	ASSQVPANNEQF
TRBV9	.	ASSGDTSYEQY
TRBV6-5	.	ASSYRRESSYEQY
TRBV9	TRBD2	ASSVGTSGRETQY
TRBV29-1	TRBD2	SVGGASGSFTGELF